This entry concerns a single T cell receptor (beta chain). This entry comes from a study of identical twins. Germline CDR1 and CDR2: DFQATT and SNEGSKA (reference sequence). With V trimmed by 3 bases and J by 8 bases, 11 bases remained unmatched. This CDR3 has 15 amino acids. TCRdb processed the 5' RACE reads anew with MiXCR; each CDR3 protein has one entry. The top ten clones hold 2.1% of a sample with more than 250,000 distinct CDR3 sequences, approximately 8% of them seen once. A further study also used this sample, focusing on yellow fever vaccine responses in identical twins. That report notes: Twins' T cell vaccine responses reportedly looked partly convergent, partly personalized.

Source material: memory (CD45RO+) T cells sorted from blood. J is TRBJ2-1 and V is TRBV20-1, with TRBD2 matching 9 bases. This receptor was obtained from a woman under 30 in good health. CDR3 DNA sequence: TGCAGTGCTAGTCGCGCCCTCGCGGGAGGGGATGAGCAGTTCTTC. It is translated as CSASRALAGGDEQFF.